This passage covers 13 T cell receptor beta chains from one sample sequenced in a study of blood T cell repertoires in COVID-19. Sequencing used immunoSEQ multiplex PCR; TCRdb keeps in-frame clones, though not all of them. This table has 280,000 or so clones, 80% to 90% appearing once. What was sequenced was PBMCs or T cells enriched from blood (not recorded which). The receptors come from a man younger than 40 who had recovered from COVID-19.

The chain links TRBV7-8 to TRBJ1-1; D is unresolved. The V and J ends lost 3 bases and 1 base respectively, with 12 bases between them. CDR3 length: 15 amino acids. Germline V gene sequence: CDR1 SGHVS, CDR2 FQNEAQ. The CDR3 reads CASSFSGGRNTEAFF. In nucleotides, the CDR3 is TGTGCCAGCAGCTTCTCGGGAGGGAGGAACACTGAAGCTTTCTTT.

This clone was observed once. The V and J genes are TRBV5-4 and TRBJ2-5; 10 bases are a match to TRBD1. CDR3 length equals 15 residues. The V gene's germline CDR1 is SGHNT and CDR2 YYREEE (reference sequence). V was clipped by 3 bases and J by 5 bases; unmatched bases: 7. The CDR3 DNA reads as TGTGCCAGCAGCTCCGGGACAGGGGATGCCGAGACCCAGTACTTC. It is translated as CASSSGTGDAETQYF.

The gene calls are TRBV3-1 (or the pseudogene TRBV3-2) and TRBJ1-1; D perhaps matches TRBD1 (6 bases). The V gene's germline CDR1 is LGHDT and CDR2 YNNKEL (reference sequence). The CDR3 is 13 residues long. Trimming took off 1 base at V and 3 bases at J, with 6 bases between the two ends. CDR3 sequence: CASSQAGDTEAFF. CDR3 bases: TGTGCCAGCAGCCAAGCAGGGGACACTGAAGCTTTCTTT.

V and J are TRBV7-9 and TRBJ2-7; possible D gene TRBD1, 6 bases. The CDR3 totals 12 residues. Between the trimmed V and J ends, which lost 5 bases and 13 bases, there was a span of 18 bases. Per the germline V gene, CDR1 is SEHNR and CDR2 is FQNEAQ (reference sequence). The CDR3 spells CASSADSRQAYF. CDR3 nucleotides: TGTGCCAGCAGCGCTGACTCTCGACAGGCTTACTTC.

The V call is TRBV10-1, the J call TRBJ1-5, with no clear D. CDR1 is WNHNN, CDR2 SYGVQD, per germline (reference sequence). This CDR3 has 13 amino acids. The V and J ends lost 3 bases and 5 bases respectively, with 8 bases between them. CDR3 in amino acids: CASSERRDQPQHF. In nucleotides, the CDR3 is TGCGCCAGCAGTGAACGGAGGGATCAGCCCCAGCATTTT.

The chain carries TRBV7-6 and TRBJ1-6; D not resolved. V gave up 2 bases and J gave up 13 bases, with 12 bases separating them. Germline-derived CDR1 and CDR2 are SGHVS and FNYEAQ. The CDR3 sequence is 13 residues long. CDR3 in amino acids: CASSLRREAPLHF. The DNA for the CDR3 is TGTGCCAGCAGCTTACGTCGGGAGGCGCCCCTCCACTTT.

The genes are TRBV5-6 and TRBJ2-7, with TRBD1 matching 8 bases. CDR1 and CDR2 from the germline V gene are SGHDT and YYEEEE. The J segment lost 4 bases and the V segment lost 4 bases, leaving 7 bases of the junction unmatched. The CDR3 has 14 residues. The CDR3: CASSRPGQVYEQYF. For the CDR3, the DNA is TGTGCCAGCAGCCGCCCGGGACAGGTATACGAGCAGTACTTC.

This chain links TRBV2 with TRBJ2-5; tentatively, D is TRBD1 (5 bases). Deletions cut 7 bases from V and 6 bases from J, with 15 bases between. The CDR3 totals 13 residues. Per germline, CDR1 SNHLY and CDR2 FYNNEI. The CDR3 here is CASIEPGRQTQYF. For the CDR3, the DNA is TGTGCCAGCATCGAACCAGGGCGACAGACCCAGTACTTC.

This chain joins TRBV7-9 and TRBJ2-7, with 10 positions matching TRBD1. Per the germline V gene, CDR1 is SEHNR and CDR2 is FQNEAQ (reference sequence). V gave up 3 bases and J gave up 5 bases; unmatched junction bases: 4. The CDR3 runs to 14 residues. The CDR3 sequence: CASSFGTGENEQYF. The CDR3 nucleotides are TGTGCCAGCAGCTTTGGGACAGGGGAAAACGAGCAGTACTTC. The full variable domain, its missing parts supplied by reference TRBV7-9 and TRBJ2-7, is DTGVSQNPRHKITKRGQNVTFRCDPISEHNRLYWYRQTLGQGPEFLTYFQNEAQLEKSRLLSDRFSAERPKGSFSTLEIQRTEQGDSAMYLCASSFGTGENEQYFGPGTRLTVT.

Details on this clone: Relative to the germline gene, one junction end is altered; a read error may explain this. The gene calls are TRBV19 and TRBJ1-2; D may be TRBD1 (6 bases). The CDR3 runs to 14 residues. CDR1 is LNHDA, CDR2 SQIVND, per germline (reference sequence). The CDR3 reads CASKVGTPNDGYTF. CDR3 nucleotide sequence: TGTGCCAGTAAGGTTGGGACACCTAACGATGGCTACACCTTC. The entire variable domain, with the rest obtained from reference TRBV19 and TRBJ1-2, is as follows: DGGITQSPKYLFRKEGQNVTLSCEQNLNHDAMYWYRQDPGQGLRLIYYSQIVNDFQKGDIAEGYSVSREKKESFPLTVTSAQKNPTAFYLCASKVGTPNDGYTFGSGTRLTVV.

This sequence joins TRBV7-2 and TRBJ1-1; no definite D call. This CDR3 has 12 residues. V lost 10 bases to trimming and J lost 5 bases, with 14 bases between them. CDR1 and CDR2 (germline): SGHTA, FQGNSA. This CDR3 reads CAIRTGRTEAFF. The CDR3 nucleotides read TGTGCCATCCGTACGGGGAGGACTGAAGCTTTCTTT. The full variable domain, rest sourced from reference TRBV7-2 and TRBJ1-1, is GAGVSQSPSNKVTEKGKDVELRCDPISGHTALYWYRQSLGQGLEFLIYFQGNSAPDKSGLPSDRFSAERTGGSVSTLTIQRTQQEDSAVYLCAIRTGRTEAFFGQGTRLTVV.

In its sample, this clone was seen a few times. This sequence joins TRBV7-6 and TRBJ2-1; tentatively, D is TRBD2 (6 bases). In germline, CDR1 is SGHVS, CDR2 FNYEAQ. The V end was cut by 3 bases, the J end by 7 bases, with 10 bases between. The CDR3 covers 13 residues. The CDR3 bases are TGTGCCAGCAGCTTTCTTCGGGGGAATGAGCAGTTCTTC. Translation: CASSFLRGNEQFF.

This chain links TRBV5-4 with TRBJ1-4; D gene uncertain. Germline values: CDR1 SGHNT, CDR2 YYREEE (reference sequence). V was cut by 1 base and J by 7 bases, with 8 bases left in between. This CDR3 region has 13 residues. The CDR3 reads CASSLFAFEKLFF. CDR3 bases: TGTGCCAGCAGCTTGTTTGCGTTTGAAAAACTGTTTTTT.